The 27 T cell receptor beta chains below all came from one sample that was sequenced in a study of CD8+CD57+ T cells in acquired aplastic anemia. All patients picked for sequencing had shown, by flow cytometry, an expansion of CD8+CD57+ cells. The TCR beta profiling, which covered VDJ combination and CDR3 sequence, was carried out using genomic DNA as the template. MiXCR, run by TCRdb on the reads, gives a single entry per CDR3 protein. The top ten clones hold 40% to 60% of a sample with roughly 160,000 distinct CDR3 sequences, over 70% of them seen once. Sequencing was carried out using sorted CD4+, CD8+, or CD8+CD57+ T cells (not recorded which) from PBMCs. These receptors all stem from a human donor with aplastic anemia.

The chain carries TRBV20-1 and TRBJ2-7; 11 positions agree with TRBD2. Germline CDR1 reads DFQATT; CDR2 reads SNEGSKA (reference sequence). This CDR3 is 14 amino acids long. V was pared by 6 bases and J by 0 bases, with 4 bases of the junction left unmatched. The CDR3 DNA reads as TGCAGTGCGCAACTAGCGGGAGCCTCCTACGAGCAGTACTTC. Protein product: CSAQLAGASYEQYF.

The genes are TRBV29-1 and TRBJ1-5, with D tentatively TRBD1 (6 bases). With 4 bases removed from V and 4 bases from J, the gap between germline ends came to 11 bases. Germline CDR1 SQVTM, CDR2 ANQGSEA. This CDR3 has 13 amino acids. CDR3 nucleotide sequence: TGCAGCGTTGCGGACAGTAGTAATCAGCCCCAGCATTTT. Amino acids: CSVADSSNQPQHF.

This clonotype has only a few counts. The CDR3 nucleotides are TGTGCCACCAGTGACCCGGCAGTCAAGGCCGGGGAGCTGTTTTTT. As protein: CATSDPAVKAGELFF. The chain joins TRBV24-1 to TRBJ2-2; D not certain. The ends were cut back, 4 bases at V and 6 bases at J, with 14 bases in the middle. The CDR3 loop spans 15 amino acids. The germline gives CDR1 KGHDR, CDR2 SFDVKD.

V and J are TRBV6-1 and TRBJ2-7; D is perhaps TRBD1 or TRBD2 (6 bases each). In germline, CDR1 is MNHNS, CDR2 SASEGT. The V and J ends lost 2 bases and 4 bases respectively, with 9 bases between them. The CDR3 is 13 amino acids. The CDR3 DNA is TGTGCCAGCAGTGAACAAGGGGGGTACGAGCAGTACTTC. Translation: CASSEQGGYEQYF.

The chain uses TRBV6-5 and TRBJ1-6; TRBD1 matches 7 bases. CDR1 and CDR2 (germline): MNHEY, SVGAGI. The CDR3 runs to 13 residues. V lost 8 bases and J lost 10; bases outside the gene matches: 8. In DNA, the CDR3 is TGTGCCAGCCGACAGGGAAGTGGGTCACCCCTCCACTTT. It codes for CASRQGSGSPLHF.

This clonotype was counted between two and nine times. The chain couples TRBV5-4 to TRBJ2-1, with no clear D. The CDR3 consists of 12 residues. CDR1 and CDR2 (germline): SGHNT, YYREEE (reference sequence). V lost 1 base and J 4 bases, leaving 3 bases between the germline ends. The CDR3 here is CASSLLYNEQFF. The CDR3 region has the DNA TGTGCCAGCAGCTTGCTGTACAATGAGCAGTTCTTC.

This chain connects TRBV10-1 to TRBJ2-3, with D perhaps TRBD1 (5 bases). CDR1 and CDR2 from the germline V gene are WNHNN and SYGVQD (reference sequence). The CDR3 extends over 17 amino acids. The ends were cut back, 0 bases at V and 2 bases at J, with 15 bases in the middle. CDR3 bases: TGCGCCAGCAGTGAGTCCGTATCGACAGTTTACACAGATACGCAGTATTTT. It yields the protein CASSESVSTVYTDTQYF.

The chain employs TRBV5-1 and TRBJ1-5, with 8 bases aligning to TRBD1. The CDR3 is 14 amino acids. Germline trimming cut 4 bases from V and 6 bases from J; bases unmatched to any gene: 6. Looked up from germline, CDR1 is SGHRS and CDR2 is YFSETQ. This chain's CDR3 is CASSAGGAGQPQHF. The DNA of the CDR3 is TGCGCCAGCAGCGCAGGGGGCGCGGGTCAGCCCCAGCATTTT.

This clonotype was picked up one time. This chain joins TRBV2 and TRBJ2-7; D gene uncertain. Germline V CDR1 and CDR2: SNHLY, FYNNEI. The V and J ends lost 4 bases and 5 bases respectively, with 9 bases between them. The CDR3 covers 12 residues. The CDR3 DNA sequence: TGTGCCAGCAGTGTAGGCGATAACGAGCAGTACTTC. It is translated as CASSVGDNEQYF.

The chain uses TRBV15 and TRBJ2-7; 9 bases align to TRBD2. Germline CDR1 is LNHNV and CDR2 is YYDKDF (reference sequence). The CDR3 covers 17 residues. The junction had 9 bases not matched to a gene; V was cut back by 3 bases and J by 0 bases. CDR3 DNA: TGTGCCACCAGCAGGGCCGAGTTAGCGGGGGCCTCCTACGAGCAGTACTTC. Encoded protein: CATSRAELAGASYEQYF.

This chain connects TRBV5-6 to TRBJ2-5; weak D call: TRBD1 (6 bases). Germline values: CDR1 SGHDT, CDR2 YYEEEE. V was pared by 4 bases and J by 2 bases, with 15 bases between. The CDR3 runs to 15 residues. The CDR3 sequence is CASSLAGTGQETQYF. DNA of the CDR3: TGTGCCAGCAGCCTGGCCGGCACAGGGCAAGAGACCCAGTACTTC.

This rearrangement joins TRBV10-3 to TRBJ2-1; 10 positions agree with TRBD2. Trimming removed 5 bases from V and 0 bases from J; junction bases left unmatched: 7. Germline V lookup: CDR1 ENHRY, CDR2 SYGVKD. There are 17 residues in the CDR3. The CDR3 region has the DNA TGTGCCATCAGTCGGGGAGCGGGAGGGGGCTCCTACAATGAGCAGTTCTTC. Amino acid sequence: CAISRGAGGGSYNEQFF.

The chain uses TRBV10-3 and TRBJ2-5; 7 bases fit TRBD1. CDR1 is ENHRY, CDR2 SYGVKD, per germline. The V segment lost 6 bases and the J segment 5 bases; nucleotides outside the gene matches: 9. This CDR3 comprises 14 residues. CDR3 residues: CAIRDPGRGETQYF. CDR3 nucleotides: TGTGCCATCAGGGACCCAGGCAGGGGGGAGACCCAGTACTTC.

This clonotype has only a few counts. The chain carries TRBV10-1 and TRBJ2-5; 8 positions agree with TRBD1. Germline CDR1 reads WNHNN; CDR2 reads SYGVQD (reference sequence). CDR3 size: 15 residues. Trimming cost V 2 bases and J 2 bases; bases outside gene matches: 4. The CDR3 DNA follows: TGCGCCAGCAGTGAGGGACAGGGACCACAAGAGACCCAGTACTTC. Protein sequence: CASSEGQGPQETQYF.

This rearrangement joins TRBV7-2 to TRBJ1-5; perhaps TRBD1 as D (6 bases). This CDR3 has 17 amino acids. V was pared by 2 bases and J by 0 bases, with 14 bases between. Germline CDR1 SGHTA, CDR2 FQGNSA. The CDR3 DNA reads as TGTGCCAGCAGCTTAATATCGGCAGGGGATAGCAATCAGCCCCAGCATTTT. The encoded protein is CASSLISAGDSNQPQHF.

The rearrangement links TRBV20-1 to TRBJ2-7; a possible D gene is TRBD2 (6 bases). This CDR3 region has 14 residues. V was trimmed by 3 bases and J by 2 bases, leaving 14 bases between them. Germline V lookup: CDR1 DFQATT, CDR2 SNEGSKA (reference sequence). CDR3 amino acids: CSASKGGDTYEQYF. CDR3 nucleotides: TGCAGTGCTAGTAAGGGAGGTGACACCTACGAGCAGTACTTC.

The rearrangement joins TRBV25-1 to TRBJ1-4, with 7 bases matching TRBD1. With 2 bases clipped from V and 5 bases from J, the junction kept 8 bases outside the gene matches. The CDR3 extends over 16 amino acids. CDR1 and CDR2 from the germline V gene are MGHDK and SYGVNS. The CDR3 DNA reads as TGTGCCAGCAGTGAACAAAGGGGCAGGGGGAATGAAAAACTGTTTTTT. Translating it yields CASSEQRGRGNEKLFF.

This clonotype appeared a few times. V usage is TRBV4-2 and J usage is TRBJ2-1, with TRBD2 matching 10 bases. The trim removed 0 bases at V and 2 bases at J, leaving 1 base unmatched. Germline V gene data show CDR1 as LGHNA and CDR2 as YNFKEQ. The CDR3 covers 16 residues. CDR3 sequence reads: CASSQDTSGTYNEQFF. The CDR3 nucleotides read TGTGCCAGCAGCCAAGATACTAGCGGGACCTACAATGAGCAGTTCTTC.

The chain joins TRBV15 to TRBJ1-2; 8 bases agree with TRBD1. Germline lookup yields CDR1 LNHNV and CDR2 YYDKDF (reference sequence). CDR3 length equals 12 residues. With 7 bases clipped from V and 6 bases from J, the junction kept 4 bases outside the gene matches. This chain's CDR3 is CATKGQGDGYTF. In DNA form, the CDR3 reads TGTGCCACCAAAGGACAGGGAGATGGCTACACCTTC.

The CDR3 loop reads CASSYTGINQPQHF. The CDR3 DNA sequence: TGTGCCAGCAGCTACACAGGGATCAATCAGCCCCAGCATTTT. The V gene is TRBV12-3 or TRBV12-4, the J gene TRBJ1-5; a possible D gene is TRBD1 (6 bases). The CDR3 has 14 amino acids. Trimming shortened V by 6 bases and J by 3 bases, and 12 bases separated the two germline ends.

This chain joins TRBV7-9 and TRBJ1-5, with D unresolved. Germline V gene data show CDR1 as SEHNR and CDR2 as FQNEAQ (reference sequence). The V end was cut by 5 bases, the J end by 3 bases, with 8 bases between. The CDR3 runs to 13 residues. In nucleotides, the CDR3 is TGTGCCAGCAGCCCGGGAGTCAATCAGCCCCAGCATTTT. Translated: CASSPGVNQPQHF.

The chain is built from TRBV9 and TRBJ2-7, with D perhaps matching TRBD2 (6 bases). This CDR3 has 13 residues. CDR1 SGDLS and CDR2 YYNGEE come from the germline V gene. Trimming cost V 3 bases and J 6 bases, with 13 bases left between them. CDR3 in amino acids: CASSAGSGGEQYF. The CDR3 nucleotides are TGTGCCAGCAGCGCGGGTAGCGGAGGCGAGCAGTACTTC.

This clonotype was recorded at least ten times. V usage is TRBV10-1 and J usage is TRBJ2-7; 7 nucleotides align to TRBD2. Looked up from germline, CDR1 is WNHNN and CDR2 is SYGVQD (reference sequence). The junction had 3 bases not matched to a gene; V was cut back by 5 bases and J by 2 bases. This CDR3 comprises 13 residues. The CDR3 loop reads CASSSSGPYEQYF. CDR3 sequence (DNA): TGCGCCAGCAGTTCTAGCGGTCCCTACGAGCAGTACTTC.

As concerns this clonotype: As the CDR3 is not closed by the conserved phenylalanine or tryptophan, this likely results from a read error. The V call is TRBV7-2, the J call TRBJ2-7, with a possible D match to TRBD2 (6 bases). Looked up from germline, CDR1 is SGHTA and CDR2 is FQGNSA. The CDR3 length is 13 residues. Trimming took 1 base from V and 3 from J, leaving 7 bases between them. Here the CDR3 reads CASSLEAGYEQYS. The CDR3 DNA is TGTGCCAGCAGCTTAGAAGCGGGCTACGAGCAGTACTCC.

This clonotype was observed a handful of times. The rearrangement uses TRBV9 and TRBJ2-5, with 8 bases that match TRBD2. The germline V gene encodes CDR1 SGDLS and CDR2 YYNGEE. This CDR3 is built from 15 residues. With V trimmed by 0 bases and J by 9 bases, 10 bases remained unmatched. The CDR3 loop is CASSVGRVGTRAQYF. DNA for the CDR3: TGTGCCAGCAGCGTAGGTAGGGTCGGGACTAGGGCCCAGTACTTC.

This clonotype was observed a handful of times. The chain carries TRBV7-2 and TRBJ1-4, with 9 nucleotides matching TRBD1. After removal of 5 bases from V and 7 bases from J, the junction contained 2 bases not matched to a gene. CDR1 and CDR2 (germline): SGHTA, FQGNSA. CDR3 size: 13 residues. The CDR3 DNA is TGTGCCAGCAGCCCGGACAGGGGTGAAAAACTGTTTTTT. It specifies CASSPDRGEKLFF.

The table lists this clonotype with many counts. In DNA form, the CDR3 reads TGTGCCAGCAACCCCTCGGGAACAGGGGCCTACGAGCAGTACTTC. Its protein product is CASNPSGTGAYEQYF. The chain recombines TRBV6-1 with TRBJ2-7; TRBD1 aligns across 7 bases. With 7 bases clipped from V and 2 bases from J, the junction kept 11 bases outside the gene matches. The germline V gene has CDR1 MNHNS and CDR2 SASEGT. The CDR3 spans 15 residues.